Presented here are 4 T cell receptor beta chains from one specimen sequenced in a study of long-term antiretroviral therapy in people with HIV. Survey level was the resolution at which the v3.0 immunoSEQ assay ran. Method: immunoSEQ multiplex PCR; TCRdb's copy keeps in-frame clones and lacks some. The sample consists of about 7,800 clones, over 60% of them appearing once. Here the sequenced sample was unsorted PBMCs, taken 0.6 years before starting antiretroviral therapy. These receptors all come from a man aged 35 to 55 with HIV.

The V call is TRBV19, the J call TRBJ1-3; D is undetermined. This CDR3 is built from 16 residues. The germline gives CDR1 LNHDA, CDR2 SQIVND (reference sequence). The V gene lost 2 bases and the J gene lost 2 bases, with 13 bases spanning the gap. In DNA, the CDR3 is TGTGCCAGTAGTATATCGGTGGATTTGACTGGAAACACCATATATTTT. Protein product: CASSISVDLTGNTIYF.

V and J are TRBV5-1 and TRBJ1-1, with D unclear. The CDR3 extends over 13 amino acids. Trimming stripped 0 bases from V and 0 bases from J, with 3 bases between. Germline loops: CDR1 SGHRS, CDR2 YFSETQ. CDR3 DNA sequence: TGCGCCAGCAGCTTGGTAGTGAACACTGAAGCTTTCTTT. It translates to CASSLVVNTEAFF. The full variable domain, in which reference TRBV5-1 and TRBJ1-1 provide the parts outside the CDR3, is KAGVTQTPRYLIKTRGQQVTLSCSPISGHRSVSWYQQTPGQGLQFLFEYFSETQRNKGNFPGRFSGRQFSNSRSEMNVSTLELGDSALYLCASSLVVNTEAFFGQGTRLTVV.

The rearrangement uses TRBV29-1 and TRBJ2-6, with a weak D call TRBD1 (6 bases). This CDR3 spans 14 amino acids. Trimming removed 8 bases at V and 1 base at J, with 12 bases between. Germline loops: CDR1 SQVTM, CDR2 ANQGSEA. The CDR3 DNA sequence: TGCAGCACACCAGGGGATTCTGGGGCCAACGTCCTGACTTTC. It is translated as CSTPGDSGANVLTF.

V usage is TRBV5-1 and J usage is TRBJ1-2, with D tentatively TRBD1 (6 bases). Germline V gives CDR1 SGHRS, CDR2 YFSETQ. The CDR3 covers 17 residues. V was clipped by 4 bases and J by 4 bases, with 23 bases between them. The CDR3 region is CASSLDGQLLSGYGYTF. For the CDR3, the DNA is TGCGCCAGCAGCCTGGATGGACAGCTCCTCTCCGGCTATGGCTACACCTTC.